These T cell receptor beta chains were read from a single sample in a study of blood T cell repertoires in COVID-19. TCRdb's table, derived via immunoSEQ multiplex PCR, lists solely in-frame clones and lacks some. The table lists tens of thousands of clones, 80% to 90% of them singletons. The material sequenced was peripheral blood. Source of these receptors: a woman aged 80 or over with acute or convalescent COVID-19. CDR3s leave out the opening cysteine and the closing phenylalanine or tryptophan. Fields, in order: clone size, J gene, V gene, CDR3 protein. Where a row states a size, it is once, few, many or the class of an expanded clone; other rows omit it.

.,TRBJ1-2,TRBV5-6,ASRFVSGGYGYT
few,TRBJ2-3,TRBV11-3,ASSSAGTSASTDTQY
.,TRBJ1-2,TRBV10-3,AISEAKGGNRGFNYGYT
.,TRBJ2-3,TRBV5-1,ASGEGSTDTQY
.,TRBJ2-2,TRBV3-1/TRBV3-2,ASSQDRTANTGELF
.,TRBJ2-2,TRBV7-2,ASRRAGDTGELF
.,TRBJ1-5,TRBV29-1,SVGDTLAQH
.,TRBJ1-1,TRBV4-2,ASNQGQGAGSEAF
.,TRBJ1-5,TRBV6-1,ASSEGLTGHNQPQH
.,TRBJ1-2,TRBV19,ASSDSGQGDGNYGYT
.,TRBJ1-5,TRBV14,ASSLTGGQGYNQPQH
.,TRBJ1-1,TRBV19,ASRRQIMNTEAF
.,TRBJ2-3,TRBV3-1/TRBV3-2,ASSPWTSGRRTDTQY
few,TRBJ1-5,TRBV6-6,ASSYQGQVNQPQH
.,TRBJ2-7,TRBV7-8,ASSLRLGTGVNYEQY
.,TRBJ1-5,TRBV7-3,ASSSLNRDRDFYSNQPQH
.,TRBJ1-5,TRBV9,ASGEVNQPQH
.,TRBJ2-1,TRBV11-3,ASSCTGCNEQF
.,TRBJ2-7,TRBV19,ATESRTNNEQY
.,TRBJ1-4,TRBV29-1,STRGQTGEKLF
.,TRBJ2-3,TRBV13,ASSLGSVDTQY
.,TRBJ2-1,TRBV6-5,ASSAEYPQVGPF
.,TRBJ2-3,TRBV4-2,ASSQLGLAGGPDTQY
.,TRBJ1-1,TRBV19,ASIAGGGTEAF
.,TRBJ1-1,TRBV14,ASSLGGGRVIGEAF
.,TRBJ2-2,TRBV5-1,ASSRTIGRTGELF
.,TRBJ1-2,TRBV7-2,ASNTRRSYGYT
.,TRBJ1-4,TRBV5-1,ASSLQPATNEKLF
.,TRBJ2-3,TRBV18,ASSPSDGDTQY
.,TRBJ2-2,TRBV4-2,ASSQVRQGNTGELF
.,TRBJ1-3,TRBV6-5,ASRHRGERNTIY
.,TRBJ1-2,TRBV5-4,ASSLDRNANYGYT
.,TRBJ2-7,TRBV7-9,ASSPVRGNHEQY
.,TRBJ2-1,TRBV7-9,ASSLERLGAYNEQF
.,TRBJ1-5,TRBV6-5,ASSHTGDQPQH
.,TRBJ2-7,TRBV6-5,ASSPKREVFSQY
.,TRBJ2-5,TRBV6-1,ASSVGSGGGGTETQY
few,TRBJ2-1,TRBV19,ASSMDRPNEQF
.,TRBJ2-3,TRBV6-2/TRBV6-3,ASSLLGLAGVTDTQY
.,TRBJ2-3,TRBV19,ASSREGPTDTQY